These 25 T cell receptor beta chains share one sample of origin, sequenced in a study of blood T cell repertoires in COVID-19. Clones were sequenced by immunoSEQ multiplex PCR, and TCRdb holds only the in-frame ones, with some missing. Of about 340,000 clones listed, about 92% are singletons. The source material was PBMCs or T cells enriched from blood (not recorded which). These receptor sequences come from a woman aged 25 to 39 who had recovered from COVID-19.

The chain has TRBV7-2 and TRBJ2-3; TRBD2 agrees at 11 bases. The V gene's germline CDR1 is SGHTA and CDR2 FQGNSA. The V gene end was trimmed by 3 bases and the J gene end by 3 bases; junction bases not matched to a gene: 2. CDR3 length: 15 amino acids. In DNA, the CDR3 is TGTGCCAGCAGCTTTAGCGGGAGGGTGACAGATACGCAGTATTTT. Protein: CASSFSGRVTDTQYF.

The CDR3 is CASSSDRAYGFGYTF. CDR3 bases: TGTGCCAGCAGCTCGGACAGGGCTTACGGATTTGGCTACACCTTC. V gene TRBV5-8 combines with J gene TRBJ1-2; 8 nucleotides align to TRBD1. Germline assignment: CDR1 SGHTS and CDR2 YDEGEE. The junction had 11 bases not matched to a gene; V was cut back by 3 bases and J by 7 bases. This CDR3 contains 15 residues.

The chain carries TRBV7-8 and TRBJ2-7, with a tentative D call TRBD2 (5 bases). Germline V gene sequence: CDR1 SGHVS, CDR2 FQNEAQ. The CDR3 extends over 16 amino acids. The V end lost 5 bases, the J end lost 5 bases, and 22 bases lay between the germline ends. This CDR3 is CASSPTRPRGFDEQYF. In DNA, the CDR3 is TGTGCCAGCAGCCCCACCCGACCGAGAGGGTTCGACGAGCAGTACTTC.

This clone was counted only a few times. The V gene is TRBV9, the J gene TRBJ1-1; D ambiguous. Trimming took off 0 bases at V and 0 bases at J, with 6 bases between the two ends. The CDR3 is made up of 14 amino acids. From germline, CDR1 is SGDLS and CDR2 YYNGEE. CDR3 in amino acids: CASSVDPVNTEAFF. The CDR3 nucleotides read TGTGCCAGCAGCGTAGATCCGGTGAACACTGAAGCTTTCTTT.

J is TRBJ2-7 and V is TRBV19; D not certain. V gave up 5 bases and J gave up 2 bases, with 13 bases separating them. This CDR3 spans 14 amino acids. Germline V gene sequence: CDR1 LNHDA, CDR2 SQIVND (reference sequence). The CDR3 coding sequence is TGTGCCAGTAGTTCGCGGTATAAGCCCTACGAGCAGTACTTC. Protein: CASSSRYKPYEQYF.

The gene calls are TRBV12-3 or TRBV12-4 and TRBJ2-5; D gene uncertain. The CDR3 loop spans 13 amino acids. The V end lost 3 bases, the J end lost 3 bases, and 8 bases lay between the germline ends. CDR3 nucleotide sequence: TGTGCCAGCAGTTTGTTGGGCGAAGAGACCCAGTACTTC. Protein product: CASSLLGEETQYF.

The genes are TRBV19 and TRBJ2-3, with TRBD1 matching over 7 bases. The V gene end was trimmed by 6 bases and the J gene end by 4 bases; junction bases not matched to a gene: 7. This CDR3 has 14 amino acids. Germline CDR1 is LNHDA and CDR2 is SQIVND (reference sequence). CDR3 nucleotides: TGTGCCAGTAGACAGGGGTTAACGGCAGATACGCAGTATTTT. Its translation: CASRQGLTADTQYF.

The gene calls are TRBV11-2 and TRBJ2-3, with D possibly being TRBD1 (5 bases). The germline V and J ends were trimmed by 2 bases and 4 bases, with 10 bases remaining between them. Germline CDR1 SGHAT, CDR2 FQNNGV. The CDR3 runs 14 residues. CDR3 in DNA: TGTGCCAGCAGCTTAAGGGGTGGTCCAGATACGCAGTATTTT. Its translation is CASSLRGGPDTQYF.

The V gene is TRBV18, the J gene TRBJ1-4, with 8 bases fitting TRBD1. V shed 6 bases, J shed 5 bases, and the junction held 5 bases outside the gene matches. CDR1 KGHSH and CDR2 LQKENI come from the germline V gene. The CDR3 spans 14 residues. The chain's CDR3 is CASSSGTGNEKLFF. The DNA for the CDR3 is TGTGCCAGCTCGTCCGGGACAGGCAATGAAAAACTGTTTTTT.

The CDR3 sequence is CASSRIAGVSYEQYF. CDR3 nucleotides: TGTGCCAGCAGCAGAATAGCGGGGGTAAGCTACGAGCAGTACTTC. V is TRBV27 and J is TRBJ2-7; 9 nucleotides agree with TRBD2. Germline V lookup: CDR1 MNHEY, CDR2 SMNVEV (reference sequence). The CDR3 runs to 15 residues. V trimming: 6 bases; J trimming: 3 bases; junction bases outside the gene matches: 9.

The chain uses TRBV28 and TRBJ2-1; 8 positions agree with TRBD2. The germline V gene has CDR1 MDHEN and CDR2 SYDVKM. V dropped 3 bases and J dropped 9; count of bases not matched to a gene: 10. CDR3 length equals 15 residues. The CDR3 sequence: CASSFGGAPVGEQFF. The DNA for the CDR3 is TGTGCCAGCAGTTTCGGGGGGGCCCCGGTAGGTGAGCAGTTCTTC.

CDR3 nucleotide sequence: TGTGCCAGCAGCCCCCACCGTAGCGGTTACACCGGGGAGCTGTTTTTT. Translating it yields CASSPHRSGYTGELFF. This chain joins TRBV7-9 and TRBJ2-2; D may be TRBD2 (6 bases). Germline CDR1 and CDR2: SEHNR and FQNEAQ (reference sequence). The CDR3 spans 16 residues. V was clipped by 5 bases and J by 3 bases, with 16 bases between them.

The V gene is TRBV5-1, the J gene TRBJ1-1; D uncertain. In germline, CDR1 is SGHRS, CDR2 YFSETQ. This CDR3 comprises 13 residues. Trimming took 1 base from V and 1 from J, leaving 5 bases between them. CDR3 loop: CASSLISNTEAFF. The CDR3 nucleotides are TGCGCCAGCAGCTTGATCTCGAACACTGAAGCTTTCTTT. The full variable domain, with the rest looked up from reference TRBV5-1 and TRBJ1-1, is KAGVTQTPRYLIKTRGQQVTLSCSPISGHRSVSWYQQTPGQGLQFLFEYFSETQRNKGNFPGRFSGRQFSNSRSEMNVSTLELGDSALYLCASSLISNTEAFFGQGTRLTVV.

The chain carries TRBV5-4 and TRBJ1-1; D unclear. The germline V gene encodes CDR1 SGHNT and CDR2 YYREEE (reference sequence). The CDR3 sequence is 14 residues long. V was clipped by 2 bases and J by 4 bases, with 12 bases between them. The CDR3 nucleotides are TGTGCCAGCAGCTTAGGCGGGTCGAGCACTGAAGCTTTCTTT. Its protein is CASSLGGSSTEAFF. Full variable domain (remainder filled in from reference TRBV5-4 and TRBJ1-1): ETGVTQSPTHLIKTRGQQVTLRCSSQSGHNTVSWYQQALGQGPQFIFQYYREEENGRGNFPPRFSGLQFPNYSSELNVNALELDDSALYLCASSLGGSSTEAFFGQGTRLTVV.

The chain uses TRBV7-8 and TRBJ2-3; weak D call: TRBD1 (6 bases). Trimming cost V 5 bases and J 2 bases, with 8 bases left between them. The CDR3 is made up of 13 amino acids. Germline V gene lookup returns CDR1 SGHVS and CDR2 FQNEAQ. The CDR3 DNA sequence: TGTGCCAGCAGCCGGGACACCACAGATACGCAGTATTTT. It translates to CASSRDTTDTQYF. Variable domain in full (rest from reference TRBV7-8 and TRBJ2-3): GAGVSQSPRYKVAKRGQDVALRCDPISGHVSLFWYQQALGQGPEFLTYFQNEAQLDKSGLPSDRFFAERPEGSVSTLKIQRTQQEDSAVYLCASSRDTTDTQYFGPGTRLTVL.

The chain joins TRBV29-1 to TRBJ2-7; unclear D gene. The CDR3 is 12 amino acids. Looked up from germline, CDR1 is SQVTM and CDR2 is ANQGSEA. Between the trimmed V and J ends, which lost 7 bases and 3 bases, there was a span of 13 bases. CDR3 sequence (DNA): TGCAGCGGGGCAGGTTCTGGCTACGAGCAGTACTTC. This gives the protein CSGAGSGYEQYF.

The rearrangement uses TRBV5-1 and TRBJ1-1; TRBD1 matches at 7 bases. The trim removed 4 bases at V and 0 bases at J, leaving 6 bases unmatched. Looked up from germline, CDR1 is SGHRS and CDR2 is YFSETQ. This CDR3 has 15 amino acids. CDR3 in DNA: TGCGCCAGCAGCATGCTGACAGGGTTGAACACTGAAGCTTTCTTT. It yields the protein CASSMLTGLNTEAFF.

The V gene is TRBV7-9, the J gene TRBJ2-3, with D possibly matching TRBD2 (5 bases). V was cut by 5 bases and J by 1 base, with 16 bases left in between. CDR3 length: 16 residues. The germline gives CDR1 SEHNR, CDR2 FQNEAQ (reference sequence). CDR3 sequence: CASSPQLRSGTDTQYF. The CDR3 DNA reads TGTGCCAGCAGCCCCCAGTTGCGTAGCGGCACAGATACGCAGTATTTT.

The gene calls are TRBV5-1 and TRBJ2-5; 7 nucleotides agree with TRBD2. Per germline, CDR1 SGHRS and CDR2 YFSETQ. The ends lost 6 bases at V and 1 base at J; junction bases unmatched: 3. This CDR3 is built from 13 residues. DNA for the CDR3: TGCGCCAGCACCGGGGGGAGCCAAGAGACCCAGTACTTC. The encoded protein is CASTGGSQETQYF.

Here the CDR3 reads CASRSGNTEAFF. In nucleotides, the CDR3 is TGTGCCAGCAGGAGCGGGAACACTGAAGCTTTCTTT. The gene calls are TRBV7-9 and TRBJ1-1; no clear D gene. This CDR3 is 12 amino acids long. Germline CDR1 is SEHNR and CDR2 is FQNEAQ (reference sequence). The ends were cut back, 6 bases at V and 1 base at J, with 6 bases in the middle.

This clone occurred once. The chain joins TRBV18 to TRBJ2-5, with D perhaps matching TRBD2 (6 bases). The CDR3 has 13 residues. Deletions cut 5 bases from V and 2 bases from J, with 9 bases between. Germline assignment: CDR1 KGHSH and CDR2 LQKENI. The CDR3 DNA reads as TGTGCCAGCTCAACGGGACTTCAAGAGACCCAGTACTTC. It is translated as CASSTGLQETQYF.

The chain carries TRBV27 and TRBJ2-7; D might be TRBD2 (5 bases). V shed 3 bases and J shed 5 bases, with 11 bases lying between them. Germline values: CDR1 MNHEY, CDR2 SMNVEV (reference sequence). This CDR3 is 13 amino acids long. The CDR3 is CASSFWNGDEQYF. In nucleotides, the CDR3 is TGTGCCAGCAGTTTTTGGAACGGGGACGAGCAGTACTTC.

CDR3 DNA sequence: TGTGCCAGTAGGGGCCGGGACAGCAAAAATTCACCCCTCCACTTT. This codes for CASRGRDSKNSPLHF. The V and J genes are TRBV19 and TRBJ1-6; 7 bases align to TRBD1. This CDR3 spans 15 amino acids. V shed 6 bases, J shed 7 bases, and the junction held 9 bases outside the gene matches. Germline V gene sequence: CDR1 LNHDA, CDR2 SQIVND (reference sequence).

This chain links TRBV7-8 with TRBJ1-1; TRBD1 is a possible D gene (5 bases). The CDR3 runs 16 residues. The germline V and J ends were trimmed by 1 base and 1 base, with 13 bases remaining between them. Per the germline V gene, CDR1 is SGHVS and CDR2 is FQNEAQ. In DNA, the CDR3 is TGTGCCAGCAGCTTAGGTCTCCTCGGGGGGAACACTGAAGCTTTCTTT. Amino acid sequence: CASSLGLLGGNTEAFF.

The chain carries TRBV5-4 and TRBJ2-3; TRBD2 might be the D (5 bases). This CDR3 contains 14 residues. V lost 0 bases and J lost 0, with 5 bases in between. Germline V gene data show CDR1 as SGHNT and CDR2 as YYREEE (reference sequence). For the CDR3, the DNA is TGTGCCAGCAGCTTGGGCGGGAGCACAGATACGCAGTATTTT. It yields the protein CASSLGGSTDTQYF.